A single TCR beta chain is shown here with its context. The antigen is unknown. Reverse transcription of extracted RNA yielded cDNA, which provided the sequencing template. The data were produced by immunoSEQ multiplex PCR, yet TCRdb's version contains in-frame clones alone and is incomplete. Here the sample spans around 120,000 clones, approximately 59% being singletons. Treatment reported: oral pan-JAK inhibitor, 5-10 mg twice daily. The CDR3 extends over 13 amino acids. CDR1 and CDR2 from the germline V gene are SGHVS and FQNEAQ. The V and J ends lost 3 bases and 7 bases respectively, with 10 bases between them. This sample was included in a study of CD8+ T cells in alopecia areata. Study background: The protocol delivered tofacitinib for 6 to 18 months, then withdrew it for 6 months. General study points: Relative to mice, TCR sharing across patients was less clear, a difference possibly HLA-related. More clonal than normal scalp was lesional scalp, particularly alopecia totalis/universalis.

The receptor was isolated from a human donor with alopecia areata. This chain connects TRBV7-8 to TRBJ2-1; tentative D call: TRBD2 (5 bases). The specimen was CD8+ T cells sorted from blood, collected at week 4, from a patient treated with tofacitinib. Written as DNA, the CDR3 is TGTGCCAGCAGCTTGACTATGCTTAATGAGCAGTTCTTC. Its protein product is CASSLTMLNEQFF.